Presented here are 25 T cell receptor beta chains from one specimen sequenced in a study of T cell repertoires in cytomegalovirus infection. No antigen has been identified for these receptors. MiXCR, applied by TCRdb to the reads, yields one record per CDR3 protein. This sample carries hundreds of thousands of distinct CDR3 sequences, roughly 30% of them seen once, and the ten largest clones take roughly an eighth. Sequenced material: cultured CD8+ T cells from PBMCs, taken from culture after CMV antigen stimulation. The receptors come from a human donor in good health (CMV status not recorded). Some clones in this sample may be carry-over from other donors' samples.

The chain employs TRBV24-1 and TRBJ2-3; D remains ambiguous. V was shortened by 3 bases and J by 2 bases, with 17 bases between the two germline ends. Per the germline V gene, CDR1 is KGHDR and CDR2 is SFDVKD. The CDR3 totals 17 residues. The CDR3 protein is CATSDLWTSTNTDTQYF. DNA of the CDR3: TGTGCCACCAGTGATCTATGGACCTCAACCAACACAGATACGCAGTATTTT.

V usage is TRBV28 and J usage is TRBJ1-3; no definite D call. Germline CDR1 and CDR2: MDHEN and SYDVKM. The CDR3 contains 14 residues. V was trimmed by 3 bases and J by 0 bases, leaving 6 bases between them. The CDR3 loop is CASSFARSGNTIYF. The CDR3 coding sequence is TGTGCCAGCAGTTTCGCCCGCTCTGGAAACACCATATATTTT.

This clonotype showed up just once. The chain is built from TRBV27 and TRBJ2-5; D not resolved. With 1 base removed from V and 4 bases from J, the gap between germline ends came to 10 bases. Germline CDR1 MNHEY, CDR2 SMNVEV (reference sequence). CDR3 length equals 14 residues. CDR3: CASSLLGSGETQYF. The CDR3 DNA is TGTGCCAGCAGTTTATTGGGTTCGGGAGAGACCCAGTACTTC.

This clonotype showed up just a few times. V and J are TRBV5-4 and TRBJ2-5, with D perhaps TRBD1 (6 bases). The CDR3 sequence is 14 residues long. Germline CDR1 is SGHNT and CDR2 is YYREEE (reference sequence). V lost 4 bases and J 5 bases, leaving 15 bases between the germline ends. CDR3 protein: CASSKQGWAETQYF. CDR3 in DNA: TGTGCCAGCAGCAAACAGGGTTGGGCGGAGACCCAGTACTTC.

The V gene is TRBV29-1, the J gene TRBJ2-7; D may match TRBD1 or TRBD2 (5 bases each). The germline V gene encodes CDR1 SQVTM and CDR2 ANQGSEA. Between the trimmed V and J ends, which lost 1 base and 2 bases, there was a span of 15 bases. This CDR3 spans 15 amino acids. CDR3: CSVEGNRDGTYEQYF. The CDR3 nucleotides are TGCAGCGTTGAAGGCAACCGGGACGGAACCTACGAGCAGTACTTC.

This clonotype was seen many times. The rearrangement uses TRBV28 and TRBJ1-2; 8 positions agree with TRBD1. V shed 9 bases and J 0 bases; nucleotides not matched to a gene: 6. CDR1 and CDR2 (germline): MDHEN, SYDVKM. The CDR3 sequence is 14 residues long. CDR3 nucleotide sequence: TGTGCCAGTTTCCAGGGGGCATCTAACTATGGCTACACCTTC. It yields the protein CASFQGASNYGYTF.

The V and J genes are TRBV7-6 and TRBJ2-2; D unresolved. CDR1 and CDR2 from the germline V gene are SGHVS and FNYEAQ. The CDR3 totals 12 residues. V dropped 5 bases and J dropped 7 bases, with 8 bases sitting between them. The CDR3 here is CASSDGGGELFF. As DNA, the CDR3 is TGTGCCAGCAGCGACGGTGGCGGGGAGCTGTTTTTT.

About this clonotype: This could be a read error, since a much larger clone is one nucleotide away. The chain is built from TRBV7-9 and TRBJ2-2, with 12 bases that match TRBD2. CDR3 size: 15 residues. Per germline, CDR1 SEHNR and CDR2 FQNEAQ (reference sequence). With 4 bases clipped from V and 3 bases from J, the junction kept 0 bases outside the gene matches. For the CDR3, the DNA is TGTGCCAGCAGCTGGACTAGCGGGGACACCGGGGAGCTGTTTTTT. Amino acid sequence: CASSWTSGDTGELFF. Together with reference TRBV7-9 and TRBJ2-2, the CDR3 gives the full variable domain: DTGVSQNPRHKITKRGQNVTFRCDPISEHNRLYWYRQTLGQGPEFLTYFQNEAQLEKSRLLSDRFSAERPKGSFSTLEIQRTEQGDSAMYLCASSWTSGDTGELFFGEGSRLTVL.

This clonotype appeared a few times. The chain couples TRBV6-5 to TRBJ1-1; no clear D gene. CDR3 length: 15 residues. V was shortened by 2 bases and J by 0 bases, with 10 bases between the two germline ends. Germline CDR1 MNHEY, CDR2 SVGAGI. DNA of the CDR3: TGTGCCAGCAGTTACGTCCGGGCATTGAACACTGAAGCTTTCTTT. Translated: CASSYVRALNTEAFF.

The chain carries TRBV28 and TRBJ2-5; a possible D gene is TRBD1 (8 bases). V lost 4 bases, J lost 0 bases, and 21 bases lay in between. CDR1 is MDHEN and CDR2 is SYDVKM in the germline V gene. The CDR3 spans 18 residues. DNA of the CDR3: TGTGCCAGCAGTTGGACAGGGTGGAAGCGGGACCACCAAGAGACCCAGTACTTC. Translation: CASSWTGWKRDHQETQYF.

There are many counts of this clonotype. The chain combines TRBV7-9 with TRBJ1-5, with TRBD1 matching over 8 bases. V lost 7 bases and J lost 3; bases outside the gene matches: 5. The CDR3 runs to 14 residues. Germline V gene lookup returns CDR1 SEHNR and CDR2 FQNEAQ (reference sequence). CDR3 coding DNA: TGTGCCAGCACAGGACAGGGCTTCAATCAGCCCCAGCATTTT. Its translation: CASTGQGFNQPQHF. Based on the CDR3 plus reference TRBV7-9 and TRBJ1-5, the full variable domain is DTGVSQNPRHKITKRGQNVTFRCDPISEHNRLYWYRQTLGQGPEFLTYFQNEAQLEKSRLLSDRFSAERPKGSFSTLEIQRTEQGDSAMYLCASTGQGFNQPQHFGDGTRLSIL.

This rearrangement joins TRBV28 to TRBJ1-1; 7 bases map to TRBD1. The ends lost 2 bases at V and 10 bases at J; junction bases unmatched: 13. Germline CDR1 MDHEN, CDR2 SYDVKM. The CDR3 has 15 amino acids. CDR3 DNA: TGTGCCAGCAGTTTAACCGGGACAGCCTGGGGGGGAGCTTTCTTT. Amino acids: CASSLTGTAWGGAFF.

This clonotype was counted ten times or more. The chain combines TRBV7-2 with TRBJ1-3; tentative D call: TRBD1 (5 bases). CDR1 is SGHTA and CDR2 is FQGNSA in the germline V gene. Deletions cut 3 bases from V and 2 bases from J, with 8 bases between. The CDR3 runs 14 residues. The CDR3 region has the DNA TGTGCCAGCAGCTTTGGAGGGGCTGGAAACACCATATATTTT. This encodes CASSFGGAGNTIYF.

This clonotype was seen many times. This chain links TRBV7-6 with TRBJ2-2, with D possibly TRBD2 on 6 matching bases. V lost 2 bases and J lost 11, with 12 bases in between. This CDR3 is built from 13 residues. CDR1 and CDR2 from the germline V gene are SGHVS and FNYEAQ. Here the CDR3 reads CASSLSGGDELFF. In DNA, the CDR3 is TGTGCCAGCAGCTTATCTGGCGGGGACGAGCTGTTTTTT.

The V and J genes are TRBV18 and TRBJ2-7; no firm D call. This CDR3 contains 14 residues. Germline V gives CDR1 KGHSH, CDR2 LQKENI. The V gene lost 1 base and the J gene lost 5 bases, with 12 bases spanning the gap. CDR3 protein: CASSPQGVLDEQYF. The CDR3 DNA is TGTGCCAGCTCACCACAGGGTGTTTTGGACGAGCAGTACTTC.

This clonotype has only a few counts. The chain couples TRBV6-6 to TRBJ2-7; D is unresolved. Germline CDR1 reads MNHNY; CDR2 reads SVGAGI (reference sequence). V lost 0 bases and J lost 0, with 9 bases in between. There are 15 residues in the CDR3. CDR3 loop: CASSYSLESSYEQYV. The CDR3 DNA is TGTGCCAGCAGTTACTCGTTAGAAAGCTCCTACGAGCAGTACGTC.

The V gene is TRBV19, the J gene TRBJ2-1, with D tentatively TRBD2 (5 bases). The CDR3 runs 11 residues. CDR1 is LNHDA and CDR2 is SQIVND in the germline V gene (reference sequence). With 7 bases removed from V and 7 bases from J, the gap between germline ends came to 8 bases. The CDR3 loop reads CASTSFNEQFF. The CDR3 nucleotides are TGTGCCAGTACTAGCTTTAATGAGCAGTTCTTC.

The chain recombines TRBV10-3 with TRBJ2-7, with D maybe TRBD1 (5 bases). There are 13 residues in the CDR3. The V gene's germline CDR1 is ENHRY and CDR2 SYGVKD. The ends were cut back, 3 bases at V and 5 bases at J, with 11 bases in the middle. CDR3 protein: CAISDRGSNEQYV. The CDR3 DNA follows: TGTGCCATCAGTGATAGGGGCTCGAACGAGCAGTACGTC.

The chain combines TRBV7-6 with TRBJ2-1; D call uncertain. This CDR3 has 14 amino acids. Between the trimmed V and J ends, which lost 5 bases and 3 bases, there was a span of 11 bases. Germline V gene data show CDR1 as SGHVS and CDR2 as FNYEAQ. CDR3 DNA: TGTGCCAGCAGCAATTGGACGGGCTACAATGAGCAGTTCTTC. Protein product: CASSNWTGYNEQFF.

This chain joins TRBV9 and TRBJ2-7; no firm D call. CDR3 length: 13 amino acids. Germline V gene sequence: CDR1 SGDLS, CDR2 YYNGEE. V was shortened by 4 bases and J by 6 bases, with 14 bases between the two germline ends. The CDR3 reads CASSPAPDVEQYF. For the CDR3, the DNA is TGTGCCAGCAGCCCGGCTCCGGATGTCGAGCAGTACTTC. Using reference TRBV9 and TRBJ2-7 for the parts outside the CDR3, the full variable domain is DSGVTQTPKHLITATGQRVTLRCSPRSGDLSVYWYQQSLDQGLQFLIQYYNGEERAKGNILERFSAQQFPDLHSELNLSSLELGDSALYFCASSPAPDVEQYFGPGTRLTVT.

This chain uses TRBV6-5 with TRBJ2-3, with 14 positions matching TRBD2. This CDR3 is built from 16 residues. V was clipped by 5 bases and J by 2 bases; unmatched bases: 3. The germline V gene has CDR1 MNHEY and CDR2 SVGAGI. For the CDR3, the DNA is TGTGCCAGCAGTGGGACTAGCGGGGGCCTCACAGATACGCAGTATTTT. Protein: CASSGTSGGLTDTQYF.

This clonotype was seen more than once but under ten times. V usage is TRBV19 and J usage is TRBJ1-2, with D perhaps TRBD1 (5 bases). Trimming took 7 bases from V and 7 from J, leaving 16 bases between them. The CDR3 covers 13 residues. From germline, CDR1 is LNHDA and CDR2 SQIVND (reference sequence). CDR3 residues: CASTPGPKAGYTF. As DNA, the CDR3 is TGTGCCAGTACCCCGGGACCTAAGGCTGGCTACACCTTC.

This clonotype was found many times. The chain couples TRBV12-3 or TRBV12-4 to TRBJ2-7; TRBD1 agrees at 8 bases. The CDR3 spans 12 residues. V shed 5 bases, J shed 6 bases, and the junction held 3 bases outside the gene matches. CDR3 protein: CASSMTGVEQYF. The CDR3 DNA is TGTGCCAGCAGTATGACAGGGGTCGAGCAGTACTTC.

The chain employs TRBV12-5 and TRBJ2-7; tentatively, D is TRBD2 (5 bases). Germline loops: CDR1 LGHNT, CDR2 FRNRAP. With 3 bases removed from V and 5 bases from J, the gap between germline ends came to 14 bases. The length of the CDR3 is 14 residues. CDR3 nucleotides: TGTGCTAGTGGTTTTGGACGGAAGGAGGACGAGCAGTACGTC. Amino acids: CASGFGRKEDEQYV.

CDR3 in DNA: TGTGCCAGCAAAGAAGGGGGGATCACCTACGAGCAGTACTTC. It codes for CASKEGGITYEQYF. The chain is built from TRBV12-3 or TRBV12-4 and TRBJ2-7; D may match TRBD1 or TRBD2 (6 bases each). The V end lost 7 bases, the J end lost 2 bases, and 15 bases lay between the germline ends. This CDR3 region has 14 residues.